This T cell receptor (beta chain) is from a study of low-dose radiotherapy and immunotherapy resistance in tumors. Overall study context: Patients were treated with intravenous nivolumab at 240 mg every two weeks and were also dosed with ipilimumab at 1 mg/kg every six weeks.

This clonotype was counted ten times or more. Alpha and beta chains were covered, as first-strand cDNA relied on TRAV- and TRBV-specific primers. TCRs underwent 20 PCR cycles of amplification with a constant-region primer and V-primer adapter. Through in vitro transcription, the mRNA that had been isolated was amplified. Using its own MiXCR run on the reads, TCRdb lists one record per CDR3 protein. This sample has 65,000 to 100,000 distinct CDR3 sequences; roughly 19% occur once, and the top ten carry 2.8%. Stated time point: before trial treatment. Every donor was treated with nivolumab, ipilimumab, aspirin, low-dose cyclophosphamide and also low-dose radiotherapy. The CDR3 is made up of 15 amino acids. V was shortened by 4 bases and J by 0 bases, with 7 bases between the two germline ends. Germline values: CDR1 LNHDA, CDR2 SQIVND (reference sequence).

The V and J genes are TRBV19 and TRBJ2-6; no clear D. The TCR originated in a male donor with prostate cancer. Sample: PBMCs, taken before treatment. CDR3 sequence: CASSSWNSGANVLTF. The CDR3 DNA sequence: TGTGCCAGTAGTAGTTGGAACTCTGGGGCCAACGTCCTGACTTTC.